This T cell receptor (beta chain) was observed in a study of yellow fever vaccine responses in identical twins. General observations from the study: A vaccine T cell response that seemed partly convergent and partly personalized was reported in twins.

TCRdb re-analysed the RT-PCR reads in MiXCR, keeping a single row per CDR3 protein. The sample consists of roughly 2,200 distinct CDR3 sequences, 82% of them appearing once. Turning to this clonotype: Its antigen remains unknown.

With 1 base removed from V and 1 base from J, the gap between germline ends came to 4 bases. CDR3 length: 13 amino acids. The sample consisted of T cells from blood (PBMCs), unsorted or a sorted subset (not recorded which), taken before or after yellow fever vaccination (not recorded which). The chain couples TRBV12-3 or TRBV12-4 to TRBJ1-1; no definite D call. This clonotype originated in a female donor who received the yellow fever vaccine. The DNA for the CDR3 is TGTGCCAGCAGTTTAGGGCCGAACACTGAAGCTTTCTTT. This sequence encodes CASSLGPNTEAFF.